The subject of this entry is one TCR beta chain. What it binds is unknown. At one of its ends the junction is not consistent with the germline gene, which may arise from a read error. This sample is part of a study of shared clonotypes between healthy human individuals. The study's findings and limits: How much donors shared clonotypes was expected to be affected by sequencing depth. When compared with the clonotypes that were shared by all four sorted-subset donors, the non-shared clonotypes turned out to have lower generation probabilities.

Germline CDR1 GTSNPN, CDR2 SVGIG (reference sequence). The CDR3 consists of 11 residues. Some clones are missing from TCRdb's copy, which holds only in-frame ones; the method was immunoSEQ multiplex PCR. In the table there are more than 900,000 clones, 75% to 80% of which are singletons. Subsets obtained from CD4+ cells comprised CD45RA+ naive and CD45RA-negative memory cells. The TCR originated in a man aged 18 to 29 in good health. Some clones in this sample may be carry-over from other donors' samples. The chain links TRBV30 to TRBJ1-2, with a possible D match to TRBD1 (5 bases). Sequencing was carried out using memory CD4+ T cells from PBMCs. The subset is: CD45RA-negative fraction. CDR3 coding DNA: TGTGTCTGGAGCGTTGGGGGAGGCTACACCTTC. Amino acid sequence: CVWSVGGGYTF.